One and the same sample provided the 14 T cell receptor beta chains below, sequenced in a study of T-cell reconstitution after alpha-beta-depleted transplantation in children. Library preparation (for TCRbeta) was performed with unique molecular identifiers. TCRdb analysed the PCR reads with MiXCR anew, one entry per CDR3 protein. The sample includes roughly 310,000 distinct CDR3 sequences, approximately 20% of them seen just once. The sample consisted of PBMCs, mostly from graft donor cells, taken 180 days after TCRalphabeta/CD19-depleted stem cell transplant. Receptors originate from a male patient younger than 18 who had a stem cell transplant for acute lymphoblastic leukemia, so the T cells may come from the graft donor.

This clonotype came up a few times. The CDR3 spells CASSESAAGSVEQYF. CDR3 coding DNA: TGTGCCAGCAGTGAAAGCGCGGCTGGGTCAGTCGAGCAGTACTTC. The chain uses TRBV25-1 and TRBJ2-7; no definite D call. Looked up from germline, CDR1 is MGHDK and CDR2 is SYGVNS. The CDR3 is made up of 15 amino acids. The V gene lost 2 bases and the J gene lost 6 bases, with 17 bases spanning the gap.

The rearrangement uses TRBV7-2 and TRBJ2-2; D not certain. Trimming took 1 base from V and 4 from J, leaving 13 bases between them. Germline V gene lookup returns CDR1 SGHTA and CDR2 FQGNSA. This CDR3 region has 16 residues. CDR3 DNA sequence: TGTGCCAGCAGCTTAGATGTAACGGTAGCCACCGGGGAGCTGTTTTTT. Encoded protein: CASSLDVTVATGELFF.

This clonotype was recorded a few times. DNA for the CDR3: TGCAGTGCTAGAGGGGATCTGGGCTATGGCTACACCTTC. Residues: CSARGDLGYGYTF. The chain joins TRBV20-1 to TRBJ1-2, with D unresolved. The CDR3 totals 13 residues. The V gene's germline CDR1 is DFQATT and CDR2 SNEGSKA (reference sequence). Trimming shortened V by 1 base and J by 4 bases, and 10 bases separated the two germline ends.

The CDR3 loop is CASSRRYYEQYF. CDR3 nucleotides: TGTGCCAGCAGCAGAAGATACTACGAGCAGTACTTC. This rearrangement joins TRBV21-1 to TRBJ2-7. TRBV21-1 represents a pseudogene. CDR3 length equals 12 residues.

This clonotype has more than one count but fewer than ten. The rearrangement uses TRBV6-1 and TRBJ2-5; 7 nucleotides match TRBD1. V lost 7 bases to trimming and J lost 4 bases; unmatched junction nucleotides: 6. The germline gives CDR1 MNHNS, CDR2 SASEGT. This CDR3 contains 13 residues. The CDR3 DNA reads as TGTGCCAGCACCGACCCAGGGGGAGAGACCCAGTACTTC. Its translation: CASTDPGGETQYF.

This clonotype was counted between two and nine times. The rearrangement uses TRBV20-1 and TRBJ2-5; 9 bases map to TRBD2. The V gene end was trimmed by 1 base and the J gene end by 1 base; junction bases not matched to a gene: 1. Germline V gives CDR1 DFQATT, CDR2 SNEGSKA (reference sequence). This CDR3 is built from 14 residues. The DNA for the CDR3 is TGCAGTGCTAGAGTGACTAGCGGCCAAGAGACCCAGTACTTC. Its translation: CSARVTSGQETQYF.

The chain is built from TRBV5-1 and TRBJ2-3; D call uncertain. The CDR3 has 12 residues. Germline CDR1 is SGHRS and CDR2 is YFSETQ. V dropped 5 bases and J dropped 6 bases, with 10 bases sitting between them. This chain's CDR3 is CASRTLMDTQYF. The CDR3 region has the DNA TGCGCCAGCAGAACCCTCATGGATACGCAGTATTTT.

The V call is TRBV5-1, the J call TRBJ2-1; D gene unclear. The CDR3 extends over 14 amino acids. Trimming took 2 bases from V and 0 from J, leaving 6 bases between them. Germline assignment: CDR1 SGHRS and CDR2 YFSETQ. Here the CDR3 reads CASSFGPSYNEQFF. The CDR3 DNA follows: TGCGCCAGCAGCTTCGGCCCCTCCTACAATGAGCAGTTCTTC.

V gene TRBV7-9 combines with J gene TRBJ1-3; 7 nucleotides line up with TRBD1. The germline gives CDR1 SEHNR, CDR2 FQNEAQ (reference sequence). CDR3 length equals 16 residues. The junction had 10 bases not matched to a gene; V was cut back by 6 bases and J by 2 bases. Here the CDR3 DNA reads TGTGCCAGCAGTTCCGGACTCGACAGGGCTGGAAACACCATATATTTT. It is translated as CASSSGLDRAGNTIYF.

V usage is TRBV9 and J usage is TRBJ2-1, with D possibly being TRBD1 (6 bases). From germline, CDR1 is SGDLS and CDR2 YYNGEE. Trimming stripped 0 bases from V and 4 bases from J, with 14 bases between. This CDR3 is built from 16 residues. The CDR3 reads CASSVGIGTLYNEQFF. Here the CDR3 DNA reads TGTGCCAGCAGCGTAGGAATCGGGACATTGTACAATGAGCAGTTCTTC.

This clonotype appeared once. Here the CDR3 DNA reads TGTGCCAGCAGCCAACCGGGACTAGCGGGAAAGGCTGGGGAGCTGTTTTTT. It translates to CASSQPGLAGKAGELFF. The V and J genes are TRBV7-6 and TRBJ2-2, with TRBD2 matching over 13 bases. Losses at the gene ends were 5 bases for V and 8 bases for J; bases not matched to a gene: 11. The CDR3 covers 17 residues. Germline V gene data show CDR1 as SGHVS and CDR2 as FNYEAQ.

The CDR3, as DNA: TGTGCCAGCAGCCCGGGACTAGCCCGAGAGACCCAGTACTTC. It translates to CASSPGLARETQYF. The chain has TRBV9 and TRBJ2-5, with 9 bases fitting TRBD2. This CDR3 is built from 14 residues. Germline lookup yields CDR1 SGDLS and CDR2 YYNGEE. V was clipped by 4 bases and J by 4 bases; unmatched bases: 5.

This clonotype came up a few times. The chain employs TRBV5-1 and TRBJ2-7; 7 bases are shared with TRBD1. The germline gives CDR1 SGHRS, CDR2 YFSETQ. Trimming removed 3 bases from V and 3 bases from J; junction bases left unmatched: 9. The CDR3 has 15 residues. The CDR3: CASSYFPQGDYEQYF. The CDR3 coding sequence is TGCGCCAGCAGCTATTTCCCTCAGGGGGACTACGAGCAGTACTTC.

This clonotype was recorded once. The rearrangement uses TRBV7-9 and TRBJ2-7, with 13 bases identical to TRBD2. The trim removed 5 bases at V and 7 bases at J, leaving 8 bases unmatched. Germline values: CDR1 SEHNR, CDR2 FQNEAQ (reference sequence). The length of the CDR3 is 15 residues. In DNA form, the CDR3 reads TGTGCCAGCAGCCCAGGACTAGCGGGAGAAAAGGAGCAGTACTTC. Translated: CASSPGLAGEKEQYF.